The clone carrying this T cell receptor (beta chain) was counted many times. Its antigen is still unknown. The data were taken from a study of identical twins. TCRdb re-analysed the 5' RACE reads in MiXCR, keeping a single row per CDR3 protein. There are about 1.7 million distinct CDR3 sequences in the sample; less than 35% occur only once, and 0.27% lies in the top ten. Points from the study as a whole: Beta out-of-frame sequences displayed a weaker excess of sharing between twins. Conclusions were based on cross-sectional statistical analysis, without following the same donors. Invariant cells of the MAIT and iNKT types might have partly distorted the zero-insertion analyses.

Per germline, CDR1 MGHRA and CDR2 YSYEKL. The CDR3 contains 17 residues. With V trimmed by 2 bases and J by 0 bases, 7 bases remained unmatched. The rearrangement uses TRBV4-1 and TRBJ2-5, with 9 bases lining up with TRBD2. Source material: cord blood. The source of this sequence is a newborn girl in good health. The CDR3 DNA reads TGCGCCAGCAGCCAACATTCTAGCGGGACGTACCAAGAGACCCAGTACTTC. Its protein product is CASSQHSSGTYQETQYF.